The entry below describes one T cell receptor (beta chain). The antigen is unknown. This entry belongs to a study of T cell responses to AZD1222 COVID-19 vaccine. Overall study findings and caveats: It was only after the peak T cell response that any repertoires were sampled.

Germline-derived CDR1 and CDR2 are MDHEN and SYDVKM. This CDR3 region has 15 residues. J gave up 4 bases and V 6 bases, and 9 bases lay outside the gene matches. Assay: immunoSEQ multiplex PCR; the TCRdb copy retains only in-frame clones and omits some. Of 150,000 to 200,000 clones in the sample, about 87% were seen once. The chain couples TRBV28 to TRBJ1-5, with TRBD1 matching 7 bases. This receptor was identified in an adult in good health. The starting material was peripheral blood, obtained on day 0 of MenACWY control vaccination. CDR3 in amino acids: CASSLDRALNQPQHF. Written as DNA, the CDR3 is TGTGCCAGCAGCCTCGACAGGGCCTTAAATCAGCCCCAGCATTTT.